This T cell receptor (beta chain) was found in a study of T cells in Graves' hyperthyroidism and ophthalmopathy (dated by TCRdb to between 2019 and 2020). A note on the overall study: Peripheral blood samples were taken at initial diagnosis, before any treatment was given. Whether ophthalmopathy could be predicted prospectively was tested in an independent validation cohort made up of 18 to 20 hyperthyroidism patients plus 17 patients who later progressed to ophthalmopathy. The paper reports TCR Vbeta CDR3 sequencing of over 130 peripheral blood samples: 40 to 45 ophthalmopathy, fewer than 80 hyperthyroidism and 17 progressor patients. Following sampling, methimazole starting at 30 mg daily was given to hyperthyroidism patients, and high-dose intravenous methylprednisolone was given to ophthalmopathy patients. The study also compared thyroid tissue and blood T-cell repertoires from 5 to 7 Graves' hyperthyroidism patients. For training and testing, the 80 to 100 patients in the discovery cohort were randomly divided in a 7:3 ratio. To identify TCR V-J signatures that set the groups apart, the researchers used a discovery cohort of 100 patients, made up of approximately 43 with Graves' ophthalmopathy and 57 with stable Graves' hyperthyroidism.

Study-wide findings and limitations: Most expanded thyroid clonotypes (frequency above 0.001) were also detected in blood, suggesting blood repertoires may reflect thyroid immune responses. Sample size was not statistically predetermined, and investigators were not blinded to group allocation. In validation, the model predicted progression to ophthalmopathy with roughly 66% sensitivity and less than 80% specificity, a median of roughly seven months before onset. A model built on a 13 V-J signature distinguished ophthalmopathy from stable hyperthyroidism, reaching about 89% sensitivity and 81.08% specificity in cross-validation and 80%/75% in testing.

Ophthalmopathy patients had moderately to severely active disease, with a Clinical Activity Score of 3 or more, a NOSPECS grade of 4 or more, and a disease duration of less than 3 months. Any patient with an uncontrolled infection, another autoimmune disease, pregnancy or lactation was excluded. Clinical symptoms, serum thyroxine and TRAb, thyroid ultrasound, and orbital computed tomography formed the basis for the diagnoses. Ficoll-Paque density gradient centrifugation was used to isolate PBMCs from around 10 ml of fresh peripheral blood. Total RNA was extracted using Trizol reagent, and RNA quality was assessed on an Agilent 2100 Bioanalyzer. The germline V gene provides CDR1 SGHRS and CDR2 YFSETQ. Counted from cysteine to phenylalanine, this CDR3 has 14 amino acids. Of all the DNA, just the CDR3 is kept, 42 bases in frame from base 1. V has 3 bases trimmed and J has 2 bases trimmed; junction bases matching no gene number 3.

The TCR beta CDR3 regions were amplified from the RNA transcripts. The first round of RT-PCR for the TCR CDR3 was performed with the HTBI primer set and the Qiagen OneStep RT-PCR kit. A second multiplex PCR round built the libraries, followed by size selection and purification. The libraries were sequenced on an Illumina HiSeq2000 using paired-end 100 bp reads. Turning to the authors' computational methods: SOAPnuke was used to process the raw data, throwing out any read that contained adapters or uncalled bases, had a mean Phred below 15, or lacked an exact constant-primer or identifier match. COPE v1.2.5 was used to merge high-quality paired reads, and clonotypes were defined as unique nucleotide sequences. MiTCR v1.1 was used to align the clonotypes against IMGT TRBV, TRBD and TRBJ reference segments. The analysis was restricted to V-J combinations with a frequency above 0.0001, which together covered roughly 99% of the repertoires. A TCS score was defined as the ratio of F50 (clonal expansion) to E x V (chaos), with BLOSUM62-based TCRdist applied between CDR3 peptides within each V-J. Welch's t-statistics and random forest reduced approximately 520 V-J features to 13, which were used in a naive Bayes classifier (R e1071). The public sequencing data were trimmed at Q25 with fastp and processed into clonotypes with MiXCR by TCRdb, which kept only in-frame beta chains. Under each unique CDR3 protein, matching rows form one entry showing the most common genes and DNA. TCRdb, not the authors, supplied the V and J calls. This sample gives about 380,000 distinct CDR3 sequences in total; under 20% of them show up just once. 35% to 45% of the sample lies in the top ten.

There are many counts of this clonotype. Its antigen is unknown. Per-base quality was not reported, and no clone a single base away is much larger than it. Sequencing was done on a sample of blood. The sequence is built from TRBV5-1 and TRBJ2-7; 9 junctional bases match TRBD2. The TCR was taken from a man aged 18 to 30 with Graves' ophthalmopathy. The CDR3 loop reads CASSSAGGPYEQYF. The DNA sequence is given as TGCGCCAGCAGCTCAGCGGGGGGCCCCTACGAGCAGTACTTC.